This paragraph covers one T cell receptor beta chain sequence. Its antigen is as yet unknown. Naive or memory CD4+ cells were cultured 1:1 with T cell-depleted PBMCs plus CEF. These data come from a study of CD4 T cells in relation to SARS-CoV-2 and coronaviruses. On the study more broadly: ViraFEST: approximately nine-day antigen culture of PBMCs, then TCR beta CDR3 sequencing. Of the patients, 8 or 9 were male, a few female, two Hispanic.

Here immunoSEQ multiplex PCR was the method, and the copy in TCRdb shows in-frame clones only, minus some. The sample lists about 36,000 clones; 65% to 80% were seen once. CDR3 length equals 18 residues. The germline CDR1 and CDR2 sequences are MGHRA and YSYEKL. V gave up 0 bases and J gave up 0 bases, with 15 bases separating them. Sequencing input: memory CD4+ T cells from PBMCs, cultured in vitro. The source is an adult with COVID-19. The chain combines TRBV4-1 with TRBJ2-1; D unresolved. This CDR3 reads CASSQDWASQSSYNEQFF. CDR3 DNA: TGCGCCAGCAGCCAAGATTGGGCGTCCCAGAGCTCCTACAATGAGCAGTTCTTC.